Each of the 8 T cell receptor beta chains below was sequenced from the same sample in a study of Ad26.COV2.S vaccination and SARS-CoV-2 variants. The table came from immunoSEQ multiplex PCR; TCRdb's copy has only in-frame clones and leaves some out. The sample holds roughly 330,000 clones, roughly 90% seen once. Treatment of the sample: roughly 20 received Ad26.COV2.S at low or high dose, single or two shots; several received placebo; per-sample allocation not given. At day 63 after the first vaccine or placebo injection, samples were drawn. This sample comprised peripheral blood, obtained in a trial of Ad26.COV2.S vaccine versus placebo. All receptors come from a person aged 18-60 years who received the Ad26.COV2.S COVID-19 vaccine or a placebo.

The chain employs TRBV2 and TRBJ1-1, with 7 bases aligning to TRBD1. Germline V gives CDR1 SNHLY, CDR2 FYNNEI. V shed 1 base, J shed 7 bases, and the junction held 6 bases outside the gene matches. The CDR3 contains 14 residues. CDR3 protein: CASSEEDRSLEAFF. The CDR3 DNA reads TGTGCCAGCAGTGAAGAGGACAGGTCGCTTGAAGCTTTCTTT.

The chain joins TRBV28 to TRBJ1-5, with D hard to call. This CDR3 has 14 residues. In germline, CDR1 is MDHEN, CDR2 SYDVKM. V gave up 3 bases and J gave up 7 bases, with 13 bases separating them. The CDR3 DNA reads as TGTGCCAGCAGTTTCCACGCCCCGCAACAGCCCCAGCATTTT. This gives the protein CASSFHAPQQPQHF.

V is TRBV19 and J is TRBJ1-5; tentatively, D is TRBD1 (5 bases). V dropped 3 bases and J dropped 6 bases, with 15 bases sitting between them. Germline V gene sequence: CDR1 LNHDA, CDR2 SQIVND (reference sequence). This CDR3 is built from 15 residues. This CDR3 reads CASSIMGQVSQPQHF. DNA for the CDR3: TGTGCCAGTAGTATTATGGGGCAGGTGAGTCAGCCCCAGCATTTT. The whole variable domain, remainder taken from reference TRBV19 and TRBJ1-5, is DGGITQSPKYLFRKEGQNVTLSCEQNLNHDAMYWYRQDPGQGLRLIYYSQIVNDFQKGDIAEGYSVSREKKESFPLTVTSAQKNPTAFYLCASSIMGQVSQPQHFGDGTRLSIL.

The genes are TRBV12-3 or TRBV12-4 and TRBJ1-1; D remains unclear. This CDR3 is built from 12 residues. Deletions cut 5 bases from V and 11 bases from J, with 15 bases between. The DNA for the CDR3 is TGTGCCAGCAGTCACCCCAGAGGAAGGGCTTTCTTT. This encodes CASSHPRGRAFF.

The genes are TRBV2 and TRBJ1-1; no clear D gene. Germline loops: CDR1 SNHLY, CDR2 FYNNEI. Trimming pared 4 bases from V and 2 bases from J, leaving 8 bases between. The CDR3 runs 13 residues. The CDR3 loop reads CASSATPNTEAFF. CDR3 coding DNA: TGTGCCAGCAGTGCAACACCAAACACTGAAGCTTTCTTT.

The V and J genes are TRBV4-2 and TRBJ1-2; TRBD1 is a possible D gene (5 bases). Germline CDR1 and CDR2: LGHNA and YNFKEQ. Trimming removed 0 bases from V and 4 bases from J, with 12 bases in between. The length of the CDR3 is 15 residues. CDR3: CASSQDAGEVYGYTF. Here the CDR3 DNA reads TGTGCCAGCAGCCAAGATGCGGGGGAGGTCTATGGCTACACCTTC.

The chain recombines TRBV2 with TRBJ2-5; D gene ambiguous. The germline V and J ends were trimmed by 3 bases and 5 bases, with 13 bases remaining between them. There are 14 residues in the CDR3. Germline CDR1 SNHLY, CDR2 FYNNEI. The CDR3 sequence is CASSDGQIGETQYF. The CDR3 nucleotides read TGTGCCAGCAGTGATGGCCAAATAGGGGAGACCCAGTACTTC.

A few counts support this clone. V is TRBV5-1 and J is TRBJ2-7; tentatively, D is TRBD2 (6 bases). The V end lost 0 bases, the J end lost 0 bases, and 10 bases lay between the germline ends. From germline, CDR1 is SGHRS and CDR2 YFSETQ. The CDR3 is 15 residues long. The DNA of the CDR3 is TGCGCCAGCAGCTTGGCGGCGGGGTCCTCCTACGAGCAGTACTTC. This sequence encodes CASSLAAGSSYEQYF. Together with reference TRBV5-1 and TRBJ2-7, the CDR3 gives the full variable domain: KAGVTQTPRYLIKTRGQQVTLSCSPISGHRSVSWYQQTPGQGLQFLFEYFSETQRNKGNFPGRFSGRQFSNSRSEMNVSTLELGDSALYLCASSLAAGSSYEQYFGPGTRLTVT.